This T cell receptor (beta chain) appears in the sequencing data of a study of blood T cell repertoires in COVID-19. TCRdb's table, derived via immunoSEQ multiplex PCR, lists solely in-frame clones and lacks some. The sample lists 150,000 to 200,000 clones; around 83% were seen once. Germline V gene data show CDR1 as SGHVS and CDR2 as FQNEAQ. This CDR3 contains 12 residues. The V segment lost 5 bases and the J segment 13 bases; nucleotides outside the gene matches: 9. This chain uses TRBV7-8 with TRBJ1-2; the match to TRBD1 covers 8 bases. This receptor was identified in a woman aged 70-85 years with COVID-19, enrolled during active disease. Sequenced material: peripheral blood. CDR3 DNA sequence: TGTGCCAGCAGCCACGGACAGGGAAAGGGCACCTTC. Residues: CASSHGQGKGTF. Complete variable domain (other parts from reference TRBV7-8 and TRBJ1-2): GAGVSQSPRYKVAKRGQDVALRCDPISGHVSLFWYQQALGQGPEFLTYFQNEAQLDKSGLPSDRFFAERPEGSVSTLKIQRTQQEDSAVYLCASSHGQGKGTFGSGTRLTVV.